The T cell receptor beta chain described here comes from a study of T cells in Graves' hyperthyroidism and ophthalmopathy. General study findings and limits: Ophthalmopathy prediction by the model preceded onset by a median approximately 6.9 months.

RNA transcripts were the template for amplifying TCR beta CDR3 regions. An initial round of RT-PCR targeting the TCR CDR3 relied on the HTBI primer set. In TCRdb, the multiplex PCR reads were re-called with MiXCR into one record per CDR3 protein. The table records some 740,000 distinct CDR3 sequences, around 15% of them present only once. The source of the PBMCs was over 8.5 ml of fresh peripheral blood. This clonotype was picked up many times. The antigen is not known. This CDR3 spans 16 amino acids. Trimming stripped 1 base from V and 2 bases from J, with 15 bases between. CDR1 is LGHDT, CDR2 YNNKEL, per germline (reference sequence).

The chain couples TRBV3-1 to TRBJ2-7; TRBD2 might be the D (6 bases). The sequence derives from a woman aged 18-29 years with Graves' hyperthyroidism. Sequencing was done on a sample of blood. In DNA, the CDR3 is TGTGCCAGCAGCCAAGGTTTATCCGGAGGGGCCTACGAGCAGTACTTC. This encodes CASSQGLSGGAYEQYF.